This TCR beta chain was obtained from a study of T cells in Graves' hyperthyroidism and ophthalmopathy. The CDR3 contains 13 residues. Germline values: CDR1 GTSNPN, CDR2 SVGIG (reference sequence). V was trimmed by 4 bases and J by 9 bases, leaving 15 bases between them. The source material, RNA transcripts, was used to amplify TCR beta CDR3 regions. With the HTBI primer set, the TCR CDR3 went through a first round of RT-PCR. TCRdb recomputed calls from the multiplex PCR reads with MiXCR, one row per CDR3 protein. The sample records about 550,000 distinct CDR3 sequences, less than 25% being singletons. The table lists this clonotype with many counts.

This rearrangement joins TRBV30 to TRBJ2-2; D unresolved. The TCR was taken from a man in his late teens or twenties with Graves' hyperthyroidism. Sequencing used blood. CDR3 amino acids: CAWTPSMSRELFF. DNA for the CDR3: TGTGCCTGGACCCCGTCCATGTCGAGGGAGCTGTTTTTT.